The present entry profiles one T cell receptor beta chain with its context. This record belongs to a study of blood T cell repertoires in COVID-19. Study context: Sources were T cells, B-cell-depleted T cells, or PBMCs; the material itself was cDNA or gDNA.

Germline V gene sequence: CDR1 MNHEY, CDR2 SVGAGI. J gave up 3 bases and V 6 bases, and 8 bases lay outside the gene matches. CDR3 length: 15 residues. Per the original methods: Amplification from reference gene primers served as the basis for estimated nucleated cell counts. TCRdb's table, derived via immunoSEQ multiplex PCR, lists solely in-frame clones and lacks some. Clonal size and the V and J genes are those of that table, whereas D and trimming came from the DNA. The sample lists 270,000 or so clones, approximately 77% occurring once. The sample was peripheral blood. The chain recombines TRBV6-5 with TRBJ2-7, with 10 bases identical to TRBD2. This sequence was found in a woman aged 18-30 years with acute or convalescent COVID-19. The CDR3 DNA follows: TGTGCCAGCAGGAACGGGACTAGCGTAAGCTACGAGCAGTACTTC. It is translated as CASRNGTSVSYEQYF.